This T cell receptor beta chain originates from a study of regulatory T cells in long-lasting Graves disease. Study as a whole: Less than 3 months of antithyroid drugs had been taken by newly diagnosed Graves' patients.

Arm-PCR with iRepertoire HTBI primers amplified the CDR3 regions for these TCR beta libraries. TCRdb redid the calling of the multiplex PCR reads with MiXCR, one entry per CDR3 protein. The sample lists roughly 260,000 distinct CDR3 sequences; under 20% were seen once. There are many counts of this clonotype. What it binds is unknown. The time point denotes: newly diagnosed GD, antithyroid drugs for less than 3 months. The TCR library was made from RNA extracted from PBMCs. Germline CDR1 reads LNHDA; CDR2 reads SQIVND (reference sequence). V was trimmed by 7 bases and J by 9 bases, leaving 13 bases between them. This CDR3 region has 13 residues. Overall study results and limits: Thyroid tissue went unexamined; only peripheral blood was analyzed. With persistent disease, TRBV28, TRBJ1-2 and TRBJ2-5 were the favored segments.

These data also formed part of another study, on T cells in Graves' hyperthyroidism and ophthalmopathy. Per that paper: A first-round RT-PCR of the TCR CDR3 used the HTBI primer set.

The starting material was peripheral blood mononuclear cells (PBMCs), obtained at new diagnosis, from a patient treated with antithyroid drugs. This clonotype originated in a woman in her twenties or thirties with Graves disease. The V call is TRBV19, the J call TRBJ1-6, with D possibly matching TRBD1 (6 bases). The DNA of the CDR3 is TGTGCCAGTACCTTACAGGGTGGTTCACCCCTCCACTTT. This encodes CASTLQGGSPLHF.